This T cell receptor (beta chain) emerged from a study of T-cell memory formation after mild COVID-19. Study results and caveats: Pre-infection memory contained some responding clones, which suggested that cross-reactive memory had joined. Mainly CM and EM harbored the contracting CD4+ clones; mainly EMRA harbored the CD8+ ones.

This clonotype was found many times. The antigen is undetermined. TCRdb reprocessed the 5' RACE reads via MiXCR and lists one record per CDR3 protein. Seen here are about half a million distinct CDR3 sequences, roughly 18% observed once, and the top ten hold around 12%. Deletions cut 6 bases from V and 1 base from J, with 9 bases between. There are 13 residues in the CDR3. This clonotype originated in an adult woman who had mild COVID-19 (a few samples of this study predate the infection). Cell type and time point are not known. The chain uses TRBV12-3 or TRBV12-4 and TRBJ1-1; the D is unclear. Sequencing was carried out using PBMCs or a T cell subset sorted from them (not recorded which). CDR3 sequence reads: CASSLKGNTEAFF. The CDR3 bases are TGTGCCAGCAGCTTAAAGGGGAACACTGAAGCTTTCTTT.